Listed below are T cell receptor beta chains from one sample, sequenced in a study of blood T cell repertoires in COVID-19. The method was immunoSEQ multiplex PCR; TCRdb's version includes in-frame clones alone and lacks a portion of them. Here the sample spans roughly 300,000 clones, roughly 90% being singletons. Sequences were obtained from peripheral blood. The receptor set was obtained from a man younger than 30 who had recovered from COVID-19. Both conserved end residues are part of each CDR3. Each record gives: CDR3 DNA, CDR3 protein, D gene, V gene, J gene, clone size. D genes are given only for firm matches. Size is stated for part of the rows, as once, few or many counts, or as a class when the clone is expanded.

cdr3_nt: TGTGCCAGCAGTCCCCGACAGGGGGCGCGTTCACAGCCCCAGCATTTT
cdr3_aa: CASSPRQGARSQPQHF
d_call: TRBD1
v_call: TRBV27
j_call: TRBJ1-5
clone_size: .

cdr3_nt: TGTGCCAGCAGCTGGGGGACAGCCCCGCAAGAGACCCAGTACTTC
cdr3_aa: CASSWGTAPQETQYF
d_call: TRBD1
v_call: TRBV7-2
j_call: TRBJ2-5
clone_size: .

cdr3_nt: TGTGCCAGCAGCGTAGACCGGGGCGAGCAGTACTTC
cdr3_aa: CASSVDRGEQYF
d_call: .
v_call: TRBV9
j_call: TRBJ2-7
clone_size: .

cdr3_nt: TGTGCCAGCAGTTACGGCACCGAGGGGGTGCATGCCTACGAGCAGTACTTC
cdr3_aa: CASSYGTEGVHAYEQYF
d_call: .
v_call: TRBV6-2/TRBV6-3
j_call: TRBJ2-7
clone_size: .

cdr3_nt: TGTGCCACCAGTGACCCTAGACAGGGCGTGAACACCGGGGAGCTGTTTTTT
cdr3_aa: CATSDPRQGVNTGELFF
d_call: TRBD1
v_call: TRBV24-1
j_call: TRBJ2-2
clone_size: .

cdr3_nt: TGTGCCAGCAGCTTAATACCTCGCTACTCCTACAATGAGCAGTTCTTC
cdr3_aa: CASSLIPRYSYNEQFF
d_call: .
v_call: TRBV7-3
j_call: TRBJ2-1
clone_size: .

cdr3_nt: TGTGCCAGCACGAGGGAAGAGACAAAAAATTCACCCCTCCACTTT
cdr3_aa: CASTREETKNSPLHF
d_call: .
v_call: TRBV2
j_call: TRBJ1-6
clone_size: once

cdr3_nt: TGTGCCAGCAGCCCCACGGAGAGCAGGGGCTACGAGCAGTACTTC
cdr3_aa: CASSPTESRGYEQYF
d_call: .
v_call: TRBV13
j_call: TRBJ2-7
clone_size: .

cdr3_nt: TGTGCCAGCAGTTCAAACTACCTTGAGTTCTTC
cdr3_aa: CASSSNYLEFF
d_call: .
v_call: TRBV27
j_call: TRBJ2-1
clone_size: .

cdr3_nt: TGTGCCAGCAAGGGGGGGAACTCTGGAAACACCATATATTTT
cdr3_aa: CASKGGNSGNTIYF
d_call: .
v_call: TRBV2
j_call: TRBJ1-3
clone_size: .

cdr3_nt: TGTGCCAGCAGCCTACGGGAGTACTTC
cdr3_aa: CASSLREYF
d_call: .
v_call: TRBV9
j_call: TRBJ2-7
clone_size: .

cdr3_nt: TGTGCCAGCAGTTTCCGACAGGGTTTCTACGAGCAGTACTTC
cdr3_aa: CASSFRQGFYEQYF
d_call: TRBD1
v_call: TRBV27
j_call: TRBJ2-7
clone_size: .

cdr3_nt: TGTGCCAGCAGCCTACTGTATGACAGTAACATTCCCCTGAACACTGAAGCTTTCTTT
cdr3_aa: CASSLLYDSNIPLNTEAFF
d_call: .
v_call: TRBV11-2
j_call: TRBJ1-1
clone_size: .

cdr3_nt: TGTGCCAGCAGCTTGGGGTTAGGTGCGGGGACCGGGGAGCTGTTTTTT
cdr3_aa: CASSLGLGAGTGELFF
d_call: .
v_call: TRBV5-4
j_call: TRBJ2-2
clone_size: .

cdr3_nt: TGTGCCAGCAGCTTGGGACAGGGGGGCACCGGGGAGCTGTTTTTT
cdr3_aa: CASSLGQGGTGELFF
d_call: TRBD1
v_call: TRBV6-5
j_call: TRBJ2-2
clone_size: .

cdr3_nt: TGTGCCAGCAGTTTATCCCCCCCCGGGACACCCATTTCACCCCTCCACTTT
cdr3_aa: CASSLSPPGTPISPLHF
d_call: .
v_call: TRBV27
j_call: TRBJ1-6
clone_size: .

cdr3_nt: TGTGCCAGCAGCAATTGGCGGGACAGGGGGCGTTGGATCACCTCCAAAAACATTCAGTACTTC
cdr3_aa: CASSNWRDRGRWITSKNIQYF
d_call: .
v_call: TRBV21-1
j_call: TRBJ2-4
clone_size: .

cdr3_nt: TGTGCCAGTAGCAGAACACCGGGGGACTATGGCTACACCTTC
cdr3_aa: CASSRTPGDYGYTF
d_call: .
v_call: TRBV19
j_call: TRBJ1-2
clone_size: .

cdr3_nt: TGCGCCAGCAGCCCGGGGGAGCAGGTCAGCTCCTACGAGCAGTACTTC
cdr3_aa: CASSPGEQVSSYEQYF
d_call: .
v_call: TRBV4-1
j_call: TRBJ2-7
clone_size: .

cdr3_nt: TGTGCCAGCAGTGAAGGGGACAGGGGAAGCTACGAGCAGTACTTC
cdr3_aa: CASSEGDRGSYEQYF
d_call: TRBD1
v_call: TRBV6-1
j_call: TRBJ2-7
clone_size: .

cdr3_nt: TGTGCCAGCAGCCCCTCTGCGGTCGACTACGAGCAGTACTTC
cdr3_aa: CASSPSAVDYEQYF
d_call: .
v_call: TRBV11-1
j_call: TRBJ2-7
clone_size: .

cdr3_nt: TGTGCCAGTAGCCGGGGACAGTCGCACACCTTC
cdr3_aa: CASSRGQSHTF
d_call: TRBD1
v_call: TRBV19
j_call: TRBJ1-2
clone_size: .

cdr3_nt: TGTGCCAGCAGCCCGACTAGATACAATGAGCAGTTCTTC
cdr3_aa: CASSPTRYNEQFF
d_call: .
v_call: TRBV6-2/TRBV6-3
j_call: TRBJ2-1
clone_size: .

cdr3_nt: TGTGCCAGTAGTTCACAAAAGCCCCCGAGTGACAGGGAAGGTTCACCCCTCCACTTT
cdr3_aa: CASSSQKPPSDREGSPLHF
d_call: TRBD1
v_call: TRBV19
j_call: TRBJ1-6
clone_size: .

cdr3_nt: TGTGCCAGCAGCCTAAACGCAGGGGGATATTCTGGTCAGCCCCAGCATTTT
cdr3_aa: CASSLNAGGYSGQPQHF
d_call: TRBD1
v_call: TRBV7-2
j_call: TRBJ1-5
clone_size: .

cdr3_nt: TGTGCCACCAGCCCAGAGGCACTCTCTTGGAGTGAAAAACTGTTTTTT
cdr3_aa: CATSPEALSWSEKLFF
d_call: .
v_call: TRBV15
j_call: TRBJ1-4
clone_size: .

cdr3_nt: TGTGCCAGCAGTCTCGCGGACTCCCCGTTTGAGCAGTTCTTC
cdr3_aa: CASSLADSPFEQFF
d_call: .
v_call: TRBV27
j_call: TRBJ2-1
clone_size: .

cdr3_nt: TGTGCCAGTATCCAGGACAGGAACACCGGGGAGCTGTTTTTT
cdr3_aa: CASIQDRNTGELFF
d_call: .
v_call: TRBV19
j_call: TRBJ2-2
clone_size: .

cdr3_nt: TGTGCCAGCAGCACCGGGACAGGGGACACTGAAGCTTTCTTT
cdr3_aa: CASSTGTGDTEAFF
d_call: TRBD1
v_call: TRBV5-4
j_call: TRBJ1-1
clone_size: .

cdr3_nt: TGCGCCAGCAGCTTGGCTGGGCGGGGGACCACAGATACGCAGTATTTT
cdr3_aa: CASSLAGRGTTDTQYF
d_call: TRBD2
v_call: TRBV5-1
j_call: TRBJ2-3
clone_size: .

cdr3_nt: TGTGCCAGCAGGGAGACGCGGGACCGATACGAGCAGTACTTC
cdr3_aa: CASRETRDRYEQYF
d_call: .
v_call: TRBV2
j_call: TRBJ2-7
clone_size: .

cdr3_nt: TGTGCCATCAGTGAGTCGCCTAGCGGGGAAACCGGGGAGCTGTTTTTT
cdr3_aa: CAISESPSGETGELFF
d_call: TRBD2
v_call: TRBV10-3
j_call: TRBJ2-2
clone_size: .

cdr3_nt: TGTGCCTGGCTTACTGCAGATACGCAGTATTTT
cdr3_aa: CAWLTADTQYF
d_call: .
v_call: TRBV30
j_call: TRBJ2-3
clone_size: .

cdr3_nt: TGTGCCAGCAGCTCTTCGCTAGCGGGGGGGCCTTCGACCAAAAACATTCAGTACTTC
cdr3_aa: CASSSSLAGGPSTKNIQYF
d_call: TRBD2
v_call: TRBV7-2
j_call: TRBJ2-4
clone_size: .

cdr3_nt: TGTGCCAGCAGCTTAGTTCTGAGTGGGGGGTACAATGAGCAGTTCTTC
cdr3_aa: CASSLVLSGGYNEQFF
d_call: .
v_call: TRBV11-2
j_call: TRBJ2-1
clone_size: .

cdr3_nt: TGTGCCAGCAGCTTGGAAACAGGGACGCCCTACGAGCAGTACTTC
cdr3_aa: CASSLETGTPYEQYF
d_call: .
v_call: TRBV5-4
j_call: TRBJ2-7
clone_size: .

cdr3_nt: TGTGCCAGCAGCCAGGGCACCCGAACAGGGAATAGGCTGTTTTTT
cdr3_aa: CASSQGTRTGNRLFF
d_call: .
v_call: TRBV3-1/TRBV3-2
j_call: TRBJ1-4
clone_size: .

cdr3_nt: TGTGCCTCCGGACAGGGGACCTACACAGATACGCAGTATTTT
cdr3_aa: CASGQGTYTDTQYF
d_call: TRBD1
v_call: TRBV24-1
j_call: TRBJ2-3
clone_size: .

cdr3_nt: TGTGCCAGCAGCTGGACTAGCGGAGTTACAGATACGCAGTATTTT
cdr3_aa: CASSWTSGVTDTQYF
d_call: TRBD2
v_call: TRBV7-9
j_call: TRBJ2-3
clone_size: .

cdr3_nt: TGTGCCAGCAGCTTGTTGTTCGCGTCAGCGGGATCAAGCGACGAGCAGTACTTC
cdr3_aa: CASSLLFASAGSSDEQYF
d_call: TRBD2
v_call: TRBV5-6
j_call: TRBJ2-7
clone_size: .

cdr3_nt: TGTGCCAGTAGTGGACAGATTAATCAGCCCCAGCATTTT
cdr3_aa: CASSGQINQPQHF
d_call: .
v_call: TRBV19
j_call: TRBJ1-5
clone_size: .

cdr3_nt: TGTGCCACAACCTGGACAGGGGGCAATGAGCAGTACTTC
cdr3_aa: CATTWTGGNEQYF
d_call: TRBD1
v_call: TRBV6-5
j_call: TRBJ2-7
clone_size: once

cdr3_nt: TGCGCCAGCAGCCAAGAAATGGGGAGCGGGAGAAACAATGAGCAGTTCTTC
cdr3_aa: CASSQEMGSGRNNEQFF
d_call: TRBD2
v_call: TRBV4-3
j_call: TRBJ2-1
clone_size: .

cdr3_nt: TGTGCCAGCAGTTACGGGACAGGGGGCTACGAGCAGTACTTC
cdr3_aa: CASSYGTGGYEQYF
d_call: TRBD1
v_call: TRBV6-5
j_call: TRBJ2-7
clone_size: once

cdr3_nt: TGTGCCAGCACTTTAGTTACAGGGGGAAACACTGAAGCTTTCTTT
cdr3_aa: CASTLVTGGNTEAFF
d_call: TRBD1
v_call: TRBV3-1/TRBV3-2
j_call: TRBJ1-1
clone_size: few

cdr3_nt: TGTGCCAGCAGTTACGGCCGGGAGGGAAATGAGCAGTTCTTC
cdr3_aa: CASSYGREGNEQFF
d_call: TRBD2
v_call: TRBV6-5
j_call: TRBJ2-1
clone_size: .

cdr3_nt: TGCGCCAGCAGCCACGGGGACAGTCGCTCTGGGGCCAACGTCCTGACTTTC
cdr3_aa: CASSHGDSRSGANVLTF
d_call: TRBD1
v_call: TRBV4-1
j_call: TRBJ2-6
clone_size: .

cdr3_nt: TGTGCCAGCCGGGCGGGATCCGGGATAGATACGCAGTATTTT
cdr3_aa: CASRAGSGIDTQYF
d_call: .
v_call: TRBV2
j_call: TRBJ2-3
clone_size: .

cdr3_nt: TGCGCCAGCAGCCAACGGTCAGGGTGGAATGAGCAGTTCTTC
cdr3_aa: CASSQRSGWNEQFF
d_call: .
v_call: TRBV4-1
j_call: TRBJ2-1
clone_size: .

cdr3_nt: TGTGCCAGTAGTATTGGGACAGGGGCCGTCTACGAGCAGTACTTC
cdr3_aa: CASSIGTGAVYEQYF
d_call: TRBD1
v_call: TRBV19
j_call: TRBJ2-7
clone_size: .

cdr3_nt: TGCGCCACGGGACGCGGGAGAAGCACAGATACGCAGTATTTT
cdr3_aa: CATGRGRSTDTQYF
d_call: TRBD2
v_call: TRBV10-1
j_call: TRBJ2-3
clone_size: few